The 31 T cell receptor beta chains given below trace back to one sample, sequenced in a study of blood T cell repertoires in COVID-19. Sequenced by immunoSEQ multiplex PCR; TCRdb stores in-frame clones only, minus some. The data contain a few hundred thousand clones, 80% to 90% of them singletons. The sequencing sample was made of peripheral blood. The receptors stem from a man in his fifties or sixties who had recovered from COVID-19.

J is TRBJ2-2 and V is TRBV18, with TRBD2 as a possible D gene (6 bases). CDR1 is KGHSH, CDR2 LQKENI, per germline. Trimming left V 4 bases short and J 6 bases short, with 12 bases between. CDR3 length: 14 residues. CDR3 bases: TGTGCCAGCTCACTACTAGCTAGTGCCGGGGAGCTGTTTTTT. Its protein product is CASSLLASAGELFF.

This clone was detected a few times. This chain connects TRBV7-9 to TRBJ2-7, with TRBD2 matching 9 bases. Looked up from germline, CDR1 is SEHNR and CDR2 is FQNEAQ (reference sequence). With V trimmed by 5 bases and J by 5 bases, 7 bases remained unmatched. The CDR3 is 14 amino acids. Written as DNA, the CDR3 is TGTGCCAGCAGCCTTAGCGGGAGCAGCCACGAGCAGTACTTC. This sequence encodes CASSLSGSSHEQYF.

The chain recombines TRBV7-9 with TRBJ2-7, with D possibly being TRBD1 (5 bases). Trimming pared 4 bases from V and 3 bases from J, leaving 16 bases between. This CDR3 comprises 15 residues. CDR1 SEHNR and CDR2 FQNEAQ come from the germline V gene (reference sequence). CDR3 nucleotides: TGTGCCAGCAGCTCATACGTAGGACACCACTACGAGCAGTACTTC. Protein product: CASSSYVGHHYEQYF.

The rearrangement uses TRBV19 and TRBJ2-3; 15 nucleotides match TRBD2. Germline V gives CDR1 LNHDA, CDR2 SQIVND (reference sequence). V lost 3 bases, J lost 5 bases, and 6 bases stayed unmatched. This CDR3 is 17 amino acids long. CDR3: CASSIGLAGGHKDTQYF. For the CDR3, the DNA is TGTGCCAGTAGTATCGGACTAGCGGGAGGGCACAAAGATACGCAGTATTTT.

This sequence joins TRBV6-5 and TRBJ2-3; TRBD1 agrees at 7 bases. CDR3 length: 14 amino acids. The V gene's germline CDR1 is MNHEY and CDR2 SVGAGI. Trimming took 6 bases from V and 5 from J; bases not matched to a gene: 8. The CDR3 DNA follows: TGTGCCAGCAGCTTCCGACAGGGCGGAGATACGCAGTATTTT. Translating it yields CASSFRQGGDTQYF.

This clone has just a few counts. The V and J genes are TRBV24-1 and TRBJ1-4, with TRBD1 matching 10 bases. The CDR3 covers 15 residues. V gave up 3 bases and J gave up 8 bases; unmatched junction bases: 5. Looked up from germline, CDR1 is KGHDR and CDR2 is SFDVKD. CDR3 coding DNA: TGTGCCACCAGTGATGGGGGACAGGGGAGCGAAAAACTGTTTTTT. The encoded protein is CATSDGGQGSEKLFF.

This chain links TRBV2 with TRBJ2-1, with TRBD2 as a possible D gene (5 bases). Trimming took off 1 base at V and 3 bases at J, with 13 bases between the two ends. The CDR3 has 16 amino acids. Germline V lookup: CDR1 SNHLY, CDR2 FYNNEI. CDR3: CASSEERGIGYNEQFF. CDR3 nucleotides: TGTGCCAGCAGTGAAGAGCGAGGGATTGGCTACAATGAGCAGTTCTTC.

The J gene is TRBJ1-3, the V gene TRBV30; D ambiguous. The germline gives CDR1 GTSNPN, CDR2 SVGIG (reference sequence). Trimming stripped 8 bases from V and 8 bases from J, with 13 bases between. The CDR3 has 11 amino acids. CDR3 nucleotides: TGTGCCCTGAATCCGGGAGACACCATATATTTT. It is translated as CALNPGDTIYF.

This chain's CDR3 is CASRSPPGTGSGRAYGYTF. DNA of the CDR3: TGTGCCAGCAGAAGTCCACCCGGGACAGGGAGCGGAAGGGCCTATGGCTACACCTTC. This chain links TRBV27 with TRBJ1-2, with 9 bases aligning to TRBD1. The CDR3 extends over 19 amino acids. CDR1 MNHEY and CDR2 SMNVEV come from the germline V gene (reference sequence). The ends lost 6 bases at V and 4 bases at J; junction bases unmatched: 21.

The CDR3 DNA is TGTGCCAGCAGCAGGGATTCTGGAAACACCATATATTTT. Its protein is CASSRDSGNTIYF. The chain employs TRBV6-5 and TRBJ1-3; D perhaps matches TRBD1 (5 bases). The germline V and J ends were trimmed by 6 bases and 1 base, with 7 bases remaining between them. There are 13 residues in the CDR3. From germline, CDR1 is MNHEY and CDR2 SVGAGI.

With regard to this clone: Compared with germline, one end of the junction differs, possibly owing to a read error. The chain links TRBV15 to TRBJ1-1, with 7 bases that match TRBD1. This CDR3 has 15 amino acids. Germline CDR1 reads LNHNV; CDR2 reads YYDKDF (reference sequence). In nucleotides, the CDR3 is TGTGCCACCAGCAGACCTCGACAGGGAAACGAATATCCTACCTTT. Translating it yields CATSRPRQGNEYPTF. Together with reference TRBV15 and TRBJ1-1, the CDR3 gives the full variable domain: DAMVIQNPRYQVTQFGKPVTLSCSQTLNHNVMYWYQQKSSQAPKLLFHYYDKDFNNEADTPDNFQSRRPNTSFCFLDIRSPGLGDTAMYLCATSRPRQGNEYPTFGQGTRLTVV.

The chain carries TRBV30 and TRBJ2-6, with 9 nucleotides matching TRBD1. The ends lost 4 bases at V and 1 base at J; junction bases unmatched: 8. Germline-derived CDR1 and CDR2 are GTSNPN and SVGIG (reference sequence). CDR3 length equals 17 residues. The CDR3 reads CAWTRQGVWSGANVLTF. In DNA form, the CDR3 reads TGTGCCTGGACCCGACAGGGGGTTTGGTCTGGGGCCAACGTCCTGACTTTC.

The genes are TRBV28 and TRBJ2-3, with D hard to call. With 9 bases removed from V and 10 bases from J, the gap between germline ends came to 11 bases. The CDR3 is 10 amino acids. Per the germline V gene, CDR1 is MDHEN and CDR2 is SYDVKM. The chain's CDR3 is CASGPRAQYF. CDR3 nucleotides: TGTGCCAGTGGTCCGCGCGCGCAGTATTTT.

This clone has only one observation. This chain joins TRBV5-1 and TRBJ2-5, with 9 nucleotides matching TRBD2. V lost 3 bases to trimming and J lost 3 bases; unmatched junction nucleotides: 9. The CDR3 is made up of 16 amino acids. Germline V gene data show CDR1 as SGHRS and CDR2 as YFSETQ. CDR3 DNA: TGCGCCAGCAGCTCGAAGACTAGCGGAAACAAAGAGACCCAGTACTTC. This codes for CASSSKTSGNKETQYF. Based on the CDR3 plus reference TRBV5-1 and TRBJ2-5, the full variable domain is KAGVTQTPRYLIKTRGQQVTLSCSPISGHRSVSWYQQTPGQGLQFLFEYFSETQRNKGNFPGRFSGRQFSNSRSEMNVSTLELGDSALYLCASSSKTSGNKETQYFGPGTRLLVL.

The count of this clone is one. The V gene is TRBV29-1, the J gene TRBJ1-2, with a tentative D call TRBD1 (5 bases). The CDR3 covers 13 residues. V was pared by 4 bases and J by 5 bases, with 14 bases between. The germline V gene encodes CDR1 SQVTM and CDR2 ANQGSEA. CDR3 coding DNA: TGCAGCGTTGTCCAAGACGGACATTATGGCTACACCTTC. It yields the protein CSVVQDGHYGYTF. Using reference TRBV29-1 and TRBJ1-2 for the parts outside the CDR3, the full variable domain is SAVISQKPSRDICQRGTSLTIQCQVDSQVTMMFWYRQQPGQSLTLIATANQGSEATYESGFVIDKFPISRPNLTFSTLTVSNMSPEDSSIYLCSVVQDGHYGYTFGSGTRLTVV.

The J gene is TRBJ1-2, the V gene TRBV13, with 12 bases identical to TRBD1. The V gene end was trimmed by 7 bases and the J gene end by 5 bases; junction bases not matched to a gene: 11. Per germline, CDR1 PRHDT and CDR2 FYEKMQ (reference sequence). CDR3 length equals 16 residues. CDR3 sequence reads: CASTRGGTGGAYGYTF. The CDR3 DNA sequence: TGTGCCAGCACCCGAGGGGGGACAGGGGGCGCGTATGGCTACACCTTC.

Here the CDR3 reads CASSMSGSGADTQYF. In DNA, the CDR3 is TGTGCCAGCAGCATGAGCGGGAGTGGGGCAGATACGCAGTATTTT. This chain joins TRBV11-2 and TRBJ2-3; 8 bases map to TRBD2. The germline gives CDR1 SGHAT, CDR2 FQNNGV. This CDR3 spans 15 amino acids. J gave up 4 bases and V 5 bases, and 8 bases lay outside the gene matches.

This chain links TRBV7-2 with TRBJ1-6; 7 bases line up with TRBD1. The CDR3 runs 18 residues. Germline trimming cut 5 bases from V and 2 bases from J; bases unmatched to any gene: 12. Looked up from germline, CDR1 is SGHTA and CDR2 is FQGNSA. CDR3 region: CASSPLGYGQAYNSPLHF. DNA for the CDR3: TGTGCCAGCAGCCCCCTTGGGTACGGACAGGCCTATAATTCACCCCTCCACTTT.

V usage is TRBV27 and J usage is TRBJ2-1; D gene uncertain. There are 13 residues in the CDR3. Per the germline V gene, CDR1 is MNHEY and CDR2 is SMNVEV (reference sequence). Trimming removed 2 bases at V and 8 bases at J, with 10 bases between. Here the CDR3 DNA reads TGTGCCAGCAGTTTACCAGCGTTCGATGAGCAGTTCTTC. This encodes CASSLPAFDEQFF.

This chain connects TRBV7-9 to TRBJ1-2, with no clear D. The ends were cut back, 5 bases at V and 2 bases at J, with 15 bases in the middle. This CDR3 has 15 amino acids. Germline loops: CDR1 SEHNR, CDR2 FQNEAQ (reference sequence). CDR3 bases: TGTGCCAGCAGCCCGCAAAACTCCGGGAACTATGGCTACACCTTC. Its protein is CASSPQNSGNYGYTF.

This clone came up once. The V call is TRBV29-1, the J call TRBJ1-2; 8 positions match TRBD1. This CDR3 has 12 amino acids. CDR1 and CDR2 (germline): SQVTM, ANQGSEA. The V and J ends lost 4 bases and 6 bases, in that order; junction bases with no gene match: 4. The CDR3 here is CSVGTGFNGYTF. CDR3 sequence (DNA): TGCAGCGTTGGGACAGGGTTTAATGGCTACACCTTC.

The gene calls are TRBV5-1 and TRBJ2-7, with D unclear. Germline V gives CDR1 SGHRS, CDR2 YFSETQ. The CDR3 has 15 amino acids. V gave up 4 bases and J gave up 0 bases, with 14 bases separating them. The CDR3 sequence is CASSTDPESSYEQYF. DNA for the CDR3: TGCGCCAGCAGCACCGACCCGGAGAGCTCCTACGAGCAGTACTTC. The complete variable domain, with remaining parts taken from reference TRBV5-1 and TRBJ2-7, reads KAGVTQTPRYLIKTRGQQVTLSCSPISGHRSVSWYQQTPGQGLQFLFEYFSETQRNKGNFPGRFSGRQFSNSRSEMNVSTLELGDSALYLCASSTDPESSYEQYFGPGTRLTVT.

The gene calls are TRBV5-1 and TRBJ2-2, with TRBD1 matching over 7 bases. Trimming removed 4 bases from V and 5 bases from J; junction bases left unmatched: 5. Germline V lookup: CDR1 SGHRS, CDR2 YFSETQ. The CDR3 runs 14 residues. The CDR3 bases are TGCGCCAGCAGCGCCGGGACAGAAACCGGGGAGCTGTTTTTT. It is translated as CASSAGTETGELFF. Combining the CDR3 with reference TRBV5-1 and TRBJ2-2 gives the whole variable domain KAGVTQTPRYLIKTRGQQVTLSCSPISGHRSVSWYQQTPGQGLQFLFEYFSETQRNKGNFPGRFSGRQFSNSRSEMNVSTLELGDSALYLCASSAGTETGELFFGEGSRLTVL.

This clone is large by share. This chain uses TRBV19 with TRBJ2-7; 8 bases are shared with TRBD2. Germline CDR1 LNHDA, CDR2 SQIVND (reference sequence). This CDR3 contains 14 residues. J gave up 6 bases and V 5 bases, and 9 bases lay outside the gene matches. The DNA of the CDR3 is TGTGCCAGTAGTTTAGTCGCGGGAGGTTTCGAGCAGTACTTC. Translating it yields CASSLVAGGFEQYF.

This chain links TRBV7-2 with TRBJ2-5, with 7 bases that match TRBD2. There are 14 residues in the CDR3. V was clipped by 3 bases and J by 4 bases; unmatched bases: 5. Germline values: CDR1 SGHTA, CDR2 FQGNSA. Here the CDR3 reads CASSLEGGSETQYF. In DNA form, the CDR3 reads TGTGCCAGCAGCTTGGAGGGAGGGTCAGAGACCCAGTACTTC.

In this sample, this clone turned up a few times. The V and J genes are TRBV29-1 and TRBJ2-1, with 8 nucleotides matching TRBD1. Germline V CDR1 and CDR2: SQVTM, ANQGSEA. The CDR3 extends over 14 amino acids. The V segment lost 7 bases and the J segment 4 bases; nucleotides outside the gene matches: 9. Here the CDR3 DNA reads TGCAGCGGTTCCGGGACAGGATCGTACAATGAGCAGTTCTTC. As protein: CSGSGTGSYNEQFF.

The chain combines TRBV1 with TRBJ2-3; the table gives TRBD2 as D, unverified against the DNA. TRBV1 is assigned pseudogene status. This CDR3 spans 17 amino acids. The CDR3 loop reads CTSADGGGLNSTDTQYF. CDR3 in DNA: TGCACCAGCGCCGACGGGGGAGGATTGAATAGCACAGATACGCAGTATTTT.

There are a few counts of this clone. V and J are TRBV7-9 and TRBJ1-6; D perhaps matches TRBD1 (5 bases). Trimming shortened V by 1 base and J by 7 bases, and 14 bases separated the two germline ends. From germline, CDR1 is SEHNR and CDR2 FQNEAQ (reference sequence). CDR3 size: 16 residues. CDR3 nucleotides: TGTGCCAGCAGCTTAGTGGTGGTGACAGCGAATTCACCCCTCCACTTT. It yields the protein CASSLVVVTANSPLHF.

V gene TRBV11-2 combines with J gene TRBJ2-7; TRBD2 aligns across 14 bases. The CDR3 is 16 residues long. Trimming took 5 bases from V and 4 from J; bases not matched to a gene: 7. Germline V lookup: CDR1 SGHAT, CDR2 FQNNGV. Here the CDR3 reads CASSLGTSGRIYEQYF. CDR3 coding DNA: TGTGCCAGCAGCCTTGGGACTAGCGGGAGAATATACGAGCAGTACTTC.

This rearrangement joins TRBV7-2 to TRBJ2-7; perhaps TRBD1 as D (6 bases). The germline CDR1 and CDR2 sequences are SGHTA and FQGNSA. CDR3 length: 17 amino acids. With 2 bases removed from V and 2 bases from J, the gap between germline ends came to 19 bases. The CDR3 loop is CASSLRLTYRDTYEQYF. CDR3 sequence (DNA): TGTGCCAGCAGCTTACGACTGACGTACAGGGATACCTACGAGCAGTACTTC.

The J gene is TRBJ2-7, the V gene TRBV6-2 or TRBV6-3, with a possible D match to TRBD1 (5 bases). The V and J ends lost 6 bases and 1 base respectively, with 13 bases between them. Germline values: CDR1 MNHEY, CDR2 SVGEGT. The CDR3 contains 14 residues. DNA for the CDR3: TGTGCCAGCAGCAGGAACAGGCGTTCCTACGAGCAGTACTTC. It yields the protein CASSRNRRSYEQYF.